A selection of T cell receptor beta chains follows, all from one sample in a study of T cell responses to AZD1222 COVID-19 vaccine. The data were produced by immunoSEQ multiplex PCR, yet TCRdb's version contains in-frame clones alone and is incomplete. The sample includes under 130,000 clones, roughly 88% seen only once; the top ten take about 4.8%. Sequenced material: peripheral blood, taken on day 0 of AZD1222 vaccination. These receptors were obtained from an adult in good health. Each CDR3 is given with its conserved first and last residue. Each record gives: V gene, J gene, D gene, clone size, CDR3 protein, CDR3 DNA. A D gene is named only where the DNA matches it firmly. The size of a clone is reported for some rows only, either as once, few or many, or as a class for expanded clones.

V: TRBV5-1; J: TRBJ1-1; D: NA; size: NA; CDR3: CASSFAGVETEAFF; DNA: TGCGCCAGCAGCTTTGCAGGGGTCGAAACTGAAGCTTTCTTT
V: TRBV24-1; J: TRBJ2-3; D: TRBD2; size: few; CDR3: CATEGLEGDTQYF; DNA: TGTGCCACCGAGGGACTAGAGGGGGATACGCAGTATTTT
V: TRBV3-1/TRBV3-2; J: TRBJ2-7; D: TRBD1; size: NA; CDR3: CASSQPQGASSYEQYF; DNA: TGTGCCAGCAGCCAACCACAGGGGGCCAGCTCCTACGAGCAGTACTTC
V: TRBV19; J: TRBJ1-5; D: TRBD1; size: once; CDR3: CASSMTGGGQPQHF; DNA: TGTGCCAGTAGTATGACAGGGGGCGGTCAGCCCCAGCATTTT
V: TRBV15; J: TRBJ2-1; D: NA; size: medium-sized; CDR3: CATSREGGDGRDEQFF; DNA: TGTGCCACCAGCAGAGAAGGGGGAGATGGGAGGGATGAGCAGTTCTTC
V: TRBV15; J: TRBJ2-7; D: TRBD2; size: NA; CDR3: CATSRAGGGFSYEQYF; DNA: TGTGCCACCAGCAGAGCCGGGGGGGGGTTCTCCTACGAGCAGTACTTC
V: TRBV6-6; J: TRBJ1-5; D: TRBD1; size: NA; CDR3: CASSYKTGALNQPQHF; DNA: TGTGCCAGCAGTTACAAGACAGGGGCCCTCAATCAGCCCCAGCATTTT
V: TRBV19; J: TRBJ1-1; D: TRBD1; size: NA; CDR3: CASRQGQLTEAFF; DNA: TGTGCCAGTAGGCAGGGACAGCTCACTGAAGCTTTCTTT
V: TRBV5-1; J: TRBJ1-1; D: NA; size: NA; CDR3: CASSLGGQEAFF; DNA: TGCGCCAGCAGCTTGGGGGGTCAGGAAGCTTTCTTT
V: TRBV18; J: TRBJ1-3; D: TRBD1; size: NA; CDR3: CASSMDRAGNTIYF; DNA: TGTGCCAGCTCAATGGACAGGGCTGGAAACACCATATATTTT
V: TRBV27; J: TRBJ1-1; D: TRBD1; size: few; CDR3: CASSSPGQGRTEAFF; DNA: TGTGCCAGCAGTTCCCCCGGACAGGGGCGCACTGAAGCTTTCTTT
V: TRBV2; J: TRBJ2-3; D: TRBD1; size: NA; CDR3: CATEEGRGPDTQYF; DNA: TGTGCCACCGAAGAAGGCAGGGGGCCAGATACGCAGTATTTT
V: TRBV5-5; J: TRBJ1-5; D: TRBD1; size: NA; CDR3: CASSSTGTGINQPQHF; DNA: TGTGCCAGCAGCTCAACCGGGACAGGGATTAATCAGCCCCAGCATTTT
V: TRBV2; J: TRBJ1-1; D: NA; size: NA; CDR3: CASSEDVNTEAFF; DNA: TGTGCCAGCAGTGAGGACGTCAACACTGAAGCTTTCTTT
V: TRBV6-5; J: TRBJ1-2; D: NA; size: few; CDR3: CASSNPGAGYTF; DNA: TGTGCCAGCAGCAATCCAGGGGCTGGCTACACCTTC
V: TRBV6-5; J: TRBJ1-6; D: TRBD1; size: NA; CDR3: CASSYLTGEVSPLHF; DNA: TGTGCCAGCAGTTACCTGACAGGGGAGGTTTCACCCCTCCACTTT
V: TRBV6-5; J: TRBJ1-6; D: NA; size: NA; CDR3: CASSRGRASNSPLHF; DNA: TGTGCCAGCAGCCGGGGCAGGGCGAGTAATTCACCCCTCCACTTT
V: TRBV2; J: TRBJ1-1; D: NA; size: few; CDR3: CASIFGTEAFF; DNA: TGTGCCAGCATATTCGGTACTGAAGCTTTCTTT